Detailed here is one TCR beta chain. The antigen remains unidentified. This sample is drawn from a study of cytomegalovirus exposure and HLA in healthy donors. Study information: Among the 300 to 500 donors who were genotyped, about 84% fell in the genetic ancestry cluster that is associated with self-reported Caucasian donors. General study findings and limits: Immune exposure information available was restricted to CMV serostatus.

The CDR3 is 13 amino acids. Germline CDR1 reads SGHTA; CDR2 reads FQGTGA. Trimming pared 2 bases from V and 6 bases from J, leaving 8 bases between. Researchers ran the PCR with 60 Vbeta and 13 Jbeta primers. Produced via immunoSEQ multiplex PCR; TCRdb's table is partial and in-frame only. Of roughly 260,000 clones listed, approximately 84% are singletons. This receptor was taken from a woman aged 40 to 50 in good health and CMV-seropositive. The chain recombines TRBV7-3 with TRBJ2-1; D may be TRBD1 (7 bases). The sequenced sample consisted of PBMCs. CDR3 DNA sequence: TGTGCCAGCAGCTTACAGGGGGGCAATGAGCAGTTCTTC. This encodes CASSLQGGNEQFF.